This T cell receptor beta chain was captured by sequencing in a study of cytomegalovirus exposure and HLA in healthy donors. Study details: Unique TCRs numbering some 80 million, obtained from HLA-typed donors, made up an early data release. Study results and caveats: Listed as cytomegalovirus-associated were roughly 180 TCR beta chains.

Amplification used 60 Vbeta primers and 13 Jbeta primers. Repertoires were generated with immunoSEQ multiplex PCR, while TCRdb's copy carries only in-frame clones and drops some. The top ten hold under 20% of the sample, which has 90,000 to 100,000 clones, less than 85% seen once. With respect to this clone: What it recognizes is unknown. At one of its ends the junction is not consistent with the germline gene, which may arise from a read error.

The CDR3 sequence is 13 residues long. Germline CDR1 and CDR2: SSHAT and FNYEAQ (reference sequence). Sequencing was performed on PBMCs. V gene TRBV7-7 combines with J gene TRBJ1-1; TRBD1 matches at 7 bases. The sequence derives from a woman in her sixties or seventies in good health and CMV-seropositive. The CDR3 sequence: CASSLSDRDQAFF. CDR3 coding DNA: TGTGCTAGCAGCTTAAGCGACAGGGATCAAGCTTTCTTT. Full variable domain (missing parts from reference TRBV7-7 and TRBJ1-1): GAGVSQSPRYKVTKRGQDVTLRCDPISSHATLYWYQQALGQGPEFLTYFNYEAQPDKSGLPSDRFSAERPEGSISTLTIQRTEQRDSAMYRCASSLSDRDQAFFGQGTRLTVV.